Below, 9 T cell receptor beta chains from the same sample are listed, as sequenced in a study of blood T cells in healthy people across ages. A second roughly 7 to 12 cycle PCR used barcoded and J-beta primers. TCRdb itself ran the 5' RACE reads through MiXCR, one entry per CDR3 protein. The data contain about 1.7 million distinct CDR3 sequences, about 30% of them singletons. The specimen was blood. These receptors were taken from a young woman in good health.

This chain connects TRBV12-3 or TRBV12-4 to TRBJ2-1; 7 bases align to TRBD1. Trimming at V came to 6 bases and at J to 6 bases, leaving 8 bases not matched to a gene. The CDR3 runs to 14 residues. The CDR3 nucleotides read TGTGCCAGCAGCCCGAACAGGGGCGGCAATGAGCAGTTCTTC. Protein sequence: CASSPNRGGNEQFF.

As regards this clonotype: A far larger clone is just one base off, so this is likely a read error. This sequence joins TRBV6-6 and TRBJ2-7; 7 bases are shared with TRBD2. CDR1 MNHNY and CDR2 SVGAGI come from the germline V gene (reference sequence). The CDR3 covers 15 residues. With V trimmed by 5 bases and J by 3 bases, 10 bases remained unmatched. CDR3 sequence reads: CASSQPGRGVYEQYF. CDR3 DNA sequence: TGTGCCAGCAGTCAGCCGGGACGGGGGGTCTACGAGCAGTACTTC.

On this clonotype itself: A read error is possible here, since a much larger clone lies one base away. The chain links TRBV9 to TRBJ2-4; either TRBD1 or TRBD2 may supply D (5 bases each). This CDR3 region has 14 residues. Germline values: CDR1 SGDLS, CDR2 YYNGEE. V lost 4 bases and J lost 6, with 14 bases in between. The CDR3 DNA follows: TGTGCCAGCAGCAGGACCGGGACCGCAAACATTCAGTACTTC. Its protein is CASSRTGTANIQYF.

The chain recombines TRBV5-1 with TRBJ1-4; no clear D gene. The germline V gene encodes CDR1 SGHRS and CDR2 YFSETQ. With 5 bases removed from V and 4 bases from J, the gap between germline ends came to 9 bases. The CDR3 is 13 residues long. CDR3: CASRQGLNEKLFF. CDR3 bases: TGCGCCAGCAGACAAGGCCTTAATGAAAAACTGTTTTTT.

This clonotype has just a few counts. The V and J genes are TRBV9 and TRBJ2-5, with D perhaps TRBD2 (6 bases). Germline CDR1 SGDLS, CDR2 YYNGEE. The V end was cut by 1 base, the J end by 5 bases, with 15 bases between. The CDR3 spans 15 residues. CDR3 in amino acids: CASSVFAGNGETQYF. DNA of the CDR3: TGTGCCAGCAGCGTATTTGCGGGGAACGGGGAGACCCAGTACTTC.

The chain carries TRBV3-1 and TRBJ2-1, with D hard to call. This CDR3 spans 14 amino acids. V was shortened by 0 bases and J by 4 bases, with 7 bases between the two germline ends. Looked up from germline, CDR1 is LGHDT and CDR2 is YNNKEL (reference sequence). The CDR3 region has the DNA TGTGCCAGCAGCCAAGATCACTTGTACAATGAGCAGTTCTTC. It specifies CASSQDHLYNEQFF.

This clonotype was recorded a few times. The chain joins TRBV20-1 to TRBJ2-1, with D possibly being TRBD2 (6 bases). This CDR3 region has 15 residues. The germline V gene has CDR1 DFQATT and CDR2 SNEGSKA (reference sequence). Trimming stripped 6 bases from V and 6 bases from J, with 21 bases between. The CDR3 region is CSADLRGGIFNEQFF. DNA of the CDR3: TGCAGTGCGGACCTCCGTGGCGGGATCTTCAATGAGCAGTTCTTC.

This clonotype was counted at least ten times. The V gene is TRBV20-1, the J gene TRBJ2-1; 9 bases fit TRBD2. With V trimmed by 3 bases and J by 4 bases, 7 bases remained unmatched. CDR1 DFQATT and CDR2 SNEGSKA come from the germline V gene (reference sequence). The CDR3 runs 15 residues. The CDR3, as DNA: TGCAGTGCTAGGTGGGGGAGCGGGAGGTACAATGAGCAGTTCTTC. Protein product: CSARWGSGRYNEQFF.

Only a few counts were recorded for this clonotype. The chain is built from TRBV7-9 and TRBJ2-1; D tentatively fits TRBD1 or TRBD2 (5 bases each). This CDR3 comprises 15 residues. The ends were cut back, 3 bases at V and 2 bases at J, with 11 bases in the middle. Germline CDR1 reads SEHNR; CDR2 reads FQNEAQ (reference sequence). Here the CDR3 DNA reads TGTGCCAGCAGCTTGGGGACCGACACCTACAATGAGCAGTTCTTC. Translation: CASSLGTDTYNEQFF.